Below are 22 T cell receptor beta chains sequenced from a single sample in a study of cytomegalovirus exposure and HLA in healthy donors. TCRdb's copy holds only in-frame clones and misses some; the assay was immunoSEQ multiplex PCR. Of some 310,000 clones in the sample, roughly 90% were seen once. Sequenced material: PBMCs. The receptors come from a man aged 25 to 40 in good health and CMV-seronegative.

The genes are TRBV7-7 and TRBJ2-1; possible D gene TRBD2, 5 bases. This CDR3 is 14 amino acids long. The germline V gene has CDR1 SSHAT and CDR2 FNYEAQ (reference sequence). V gave up 0 bases and J gave up 5 bases, with 8 bases separating them. The CDR3 DNA sequence: TGTGCCAGCAGCTTAGCTAGCGCAAACAATGAGCAGTTCTTC. Translation: CASSLASANNEQFF.

The chain recombines TRBV19 with TRBJ2-2, with 7 bases identical to TRBD2. The V gene end was trimmed by 3 bases and the J gene end by 3 bases; junction bases not matched to a gene: 7. This CDR3 has 16 amino acids. Germline assignment: CDR1 LNHDA and CDR2 SQIVND (reference sequence). CDR3 protein: CASSIRTSFDTGELFF. In DNA, the CDR3 is TGTGCCAGTAGTATTCGGACTAGTTTTGACACCGGGGAGCTGTTTTTT. The variable domain in full, with the rest retrieved from reference TRBV19 and TRBJ2-2, is DGGITQSPKYLFRKEGQNVTLSCEQNLNHDAMYWYRQDPGQGLRLIYYSQIVNDFQKGDIAEGYSVSREKKESFPLTVTSAQKNPTAFYLCASSIRTSFDTGELFFGEGSRLTVL.

The genes are TRBV4-1 and TRBJ2-3, with D possibly TRBD1 on 6 matching bases. This CDR3 is built from 14 residues. Germline CDR1 reads MGHRA; CDR2 reads YSYEKL. Trimming took 8 bases from V and 1 from J, leaving 13 bases between them. The CDR3 DNA follows: TGCGCCAGCCAACGGCCAGGGGGCACAGATACGCAGTATTTT. Its protein product is CASQRPGGTDTQYF.

The rearrangement joins TRBV4-1 to TRBJ2-3, with D possibly matching TRBD2 (6 bases). CDR1 and CDR2 (germline): MGHRA, YSYEKL. This CDR3 has 13 amino acids. Trimming shortened V by 4 bases and J by 6 bases, and 11 bases separated the two germline ends. CDR3 region: CASSPGRGDTQYF. The CDR3 coding sequence is TGCGCCAGCAGCCCGGGACGGGGGGATACGCAGTATTTT.

This chain uses TRBV7-6 with TRBJ1-6; 9 bases line up with TRBD1. In germline, CDR1 is SGHVS, CDR2 FNYEAQ. V lost 5 bases, J lost 6 bases, and 5 bases stayed unmatched. The CDR3 has 15 residues. In DNA, the CDR3 is TGTGCCAGCAGCGTTGGGACAGGGATTAATTCACCCCTCCACTTT. Translation gives CASSVGTGINSPLHF. The full variable domain, with the rest looked up from reference TRBV7-6 and TRBJ1-6, is GAGVSQSPRYKVTKRGQDVALRCDPISGHVSLYWYRQALGQGPEFLTYFNYEAQQDKSGLPNDRFSAERPEGSISTLTIQRTEQRDSAMYRCASSVGTGINSPLHFGNGTRLTVT.

This chain uses TRBV6-1 with TRBJ1-2, with 7 bases identical to TRBD1. Germline-derived CDR1 and CDR2 are MNHNS and SASEGT. Unmatched junction bases numbered 9, after V lost 5 bases and J lost 3 bases. The CDR3 extends over 15 amino acids. CDR3 loop: CASSPRQGGYYGYTF. CDR3 sequence (DNA): TGTGCCAGCAGTCCGCGACAGGGAGGTTACTATGGCTACACCTTC.

V gene TRBV2 combines with J gene TRBJ2-5; the D gene is possibly TRBD2 (6 bases). CDR1 is SNHLY and CDR2 is FYNNEI in the germline V gene. The V and J ends lost 7 bases and 2 bases respectively, with 11 bases between them. The CDR3 covers 13 residues. The CDR3 nucleotides read TGTGCCAGCACTCCTAGCGAACAAGAGACCCAGTACTTC. It yields the protein CASTPSEQETQYF.

The CDR3 DNA reads as TGTGCCAGCAGCTGGCCGGGGGGGCGAAATGAGCAGTTCTTC. Amino acids: CASSWPGGRNEQFF. The V and J genes are TRBV11-2 and TRBJ2-1, with 8 bases aligning to TRBD2. CDR3 length equals 14 residues. J lost 7 bases, V lost 4 bases, and 6 bases had no gene match. CDR1 and CDR2 from the germline V gene are SGHAT and FQNNGV.

The CDR3 protein is CASSRTGSTGGTQYF. CDR3 in DNA: TGTGCCAGCAGTCGGACAGGGTCGACAGGAGGTACGCAGTATTTT. This chain joins TRBV6-1 and TRBJ2-3, with 8 bases fitting TRBD1. Germline CDR1 reads MNHNS; CDR2 reads SASEGT. The CDR3 is made up of 15 amino acids. With V trimmed by 5 bases and J by 8 bases, 12 bases remained unmatched.

V and J are TRBV6-5 and TRBJ2-7; D is perhaps TRBD2 (6 bases). In germline, CDR1 is MNHEY, CDR2 SVGAGI. This CDR3 is 15 amino acids long. V was cut by 3 bases and J by 7 bases, with 19 bases left in between. CDR3 loop: CASSYSPSGGREQYF. The CDR3 DNA follows: TGTGCCAGCAGTTATTCCCCAAGCGGAGGGAGGGAGCAGTACTTC.

The chain couples TRBV21-1 to TRBJ2-3; the table's D call, TRBD1, has no DNA check behind it. TRBV21-1 is noted as a pseudogene. The CDR3 covers 16 residues. CDR3 DNA sequence: TGTGCCAGCAGCAACCGCCGGGACAGGGGAACAGATACGCAGTATTTT. Translation gives CASSNRRDRGTDTQYF.

This sequence joins TRBV2 and TRBJ2-6, with TRBD1 as a possible D gene (6 bases). This CDR3 contains 16 residues. Germline V gene lookup returns CDR1 SNHLY and CDR2 FYNNEI. Between the trimmed V and J ends, which lost 6 bases and 5 bases, there was a span of 17 bases. The CDR3 reads CASSADGQSRANVLTF. In nucleotides, the CDR3 is TGTGCCAGCAGCGCCGACGGACAGTCGCGGGCCAACGTCCTGACTTTC.

In its sample, this clone was seen a few times. The V and J genes are TRBV5-1 and TRBJ2-7; maybe TRBD1 (6 bases). The CDR3 loop spans 17 amino acids. V was pared by 0 bases and J by 1 base, with 17 bases between. CDR1 SGHRS and CDR2 YFSETQ come from the germline V gene. The CDR3 spells CASSLGLATGSSYEQYF. As DNA, the CDR3 is TGCGCCAGCAGCTTGGGTCTTGCGACAGGAAGTTCCTACGAGCAGTACTTC.

The V call is TRBV6-5, the J call TRBJ1-2; 7 bases align to TRBD1. CDR1 and CDR2 from the germline V gene are MNHEY and SVGAGI. This CDR3 comprises 13 residues. V lost 0 bases to trimming and J lost 8 bases; unmatched junction nucleotides: 3. The CDR3 DNA reads as TGTGCCAGCAGTTACTCTGGGACAGTCGGCTACACCTTC. Protein: CASSYSGTVGYTF.

The CDR3 bases are TGTGCCAGCAGCTCCCGCCAGATCCAAGAGACCCAGTACTTC. Translation: CASSSRQIQETQYF. The V and J genes are TRBV7-8 and TRBJ2-5; D unclear. Trimming removed 4 bases from V and 1 base from J, with 10 bases in between. Germline CDR1 SGHVS, CDR2 FQNEAQ. There are 14 residues in the CDR3.

This rearrangement joins TRBV9 to TRBJ2-1; D is unresolved. This CDR3 has 12 residues. The V end was cut by 4 bases, the J end by 12 bases, with 14 bases between. Germline assignment: CDR1 SGDLS and CDR2 YYNGEE. This chain's CDR3 is CASSPPGVMQFF. The CDR3 coding sequence is TGTGCCAGCAGCCCACCGGGTGTTATGCAGTTCTTC.

The chain couples TRBV6-6 to TRBJ2-6, with D hard to call. The V gene lost 0 bases and the J gene lost 3 bases, with 3 bases spanning the gap. The CDR3 has 14 residues. Germline loops: CDR1 MNHNY, CDR2 SVGAGI (reference sequence). The CDR3 DNA reads as TGTGCCAGCAGTTACTCGAGTGGGGCCAACGTCCTGACTTTC. It codes for CASSYSSGANVLTF.

This clone was seen once. The J gene is TRBJ1-4, the V gene TRBV2; no reliable D call. CDR1 and CDR2 from the germline V gene are SNHLY and FYNNEI. The CDR3 contains 14 residues. V lost 5 bases, J lost 6 bases, and 13 bases lay in between. For the CDR3, the DNA is TGTGCCAGCAGTACCGAGAGGGATCATGAAAAACTGTTTTTT. Its protein is CASSTERDHEKLFF.

This rearrangement joins TRBV11-2 to TRBJ2-7, with a possible D match to TRBD1 (5 bases). Trimming took off 0 bases at V and 7 bases at J, with 7 bases between the two ends. This CDR3 contains 12 residues. Germline assignment: CDR1 SGHAT and CDR2 FQNNGV. The CDR3 coding sequence is TGTGCCAGCAGCTTAGACAGGGCTGAGCAGTACTTC. Protein product: CASSLDRAEQYF.

The chain carries TRBV7-9 and TRBJ2-5; 7 nucleotides align to TRBD1. The CDR3 runs 14 residues. Losses at the gene ends were 5 bases for V and 4 bases for J; bases not matched to a gene: 7. The V gene's germline CDR1 is SEHNR and CDR2 FQNEAQ (reference sequence). CDR3 DNA sequence: TGTGCCAGCAGCCCCCGGGACAGACCAGAGACCCAGTACTTC. Amino acids: CASSPRDRPETQYF.

The chain is built from TRBV2 and TRBJ2-1, with TRBD1 matching 9 bases. CDR1 and CDR2 (germline): SNHLY, FYNNEI. The junction had 5 bases not matched to a gene; V was cut back by 6 bases and J by 2 bases. The CDR3 extends over 15 amino acids. The CDR3 reads CASSSQGATYNEQFF. The CDR3 DNA is TGTGCCAGCAGCTCACAGGGGGCCACCTACAATGAGCAGTTCTTC.

The rearrangement joins TRBV13 to TRBJ2-1, with 9 bases that match TRBD1. V shed 5 bases, J shed 4 bases, and the junction held 12 bases outside the gene matches. Germline CDR1 PRHDT, CDR2 FYEKMQ (reference sequence). There are 17 residues in the CDR3. The CDR3 protein is CASSPTKDRGSYNEQFF. The DNA for the CDR3 is TGTGCCAGCAGCCCGACAAAGGACAGGGGATCATACAATGAGCAGTTCTTC.